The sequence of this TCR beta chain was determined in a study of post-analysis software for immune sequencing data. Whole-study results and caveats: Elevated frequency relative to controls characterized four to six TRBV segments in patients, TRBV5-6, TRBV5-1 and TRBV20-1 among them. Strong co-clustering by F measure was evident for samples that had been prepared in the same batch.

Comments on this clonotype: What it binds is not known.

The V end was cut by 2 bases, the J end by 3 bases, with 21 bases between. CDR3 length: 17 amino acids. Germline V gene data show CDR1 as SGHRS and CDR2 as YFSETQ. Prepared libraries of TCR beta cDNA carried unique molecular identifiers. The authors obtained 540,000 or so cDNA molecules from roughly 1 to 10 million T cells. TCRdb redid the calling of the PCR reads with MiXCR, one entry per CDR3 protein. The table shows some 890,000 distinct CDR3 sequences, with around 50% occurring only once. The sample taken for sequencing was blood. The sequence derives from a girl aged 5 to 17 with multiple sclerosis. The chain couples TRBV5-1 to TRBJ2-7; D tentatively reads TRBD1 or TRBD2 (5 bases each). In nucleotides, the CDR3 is TGCGCCAGCAGCTTTTCGACCCGAACGGGACGCCACTACGAGCAGTACTTC. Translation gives CASSFSTRTGRHYEQYF.